This TCR beta chain was identified in a study of blood T cell repertoires in COVID-19. The wider study: Acute-phase and convalescent COVID-19 samples originated in the United States, Italy and Spain. From T cells, B-cell-depleted T cells, or PBMCs came the material, which was cDNA or gDNA.

Methods used by the authors: From reference gene primer amplification, estimates of nucleated cell counts were derived. Clones were sequenced by immunoSEQ multiplex PCR, and TCRdb holds only the in-frame ones, with some missing. D and trimming were read from the DNA, whereas the V and J calls and clone size are those reported in that table. The table has under 80,000 clones, around 86% seen once. The CDR3 extends over 17 amino acids. V was cut by 2 bases and J by 6 bases, with 22 bases left in between. CDR1 is WSHSY and CDR2 is SAAADI in the germline V gene. The chain carries TRBV10-2 and TRBJ1-1; D is possibly TRBD1 (6 bases). This clonotype was obtained from an older man with active COVID-19. Sequencing input: peripheral blood. Here the CDR3 DNA reads TGCGCCAGCAGTGAGCCCCCCCTGGCCAGGGGAAGGGCTGAAGCTTTCTTT. Encoded protein: CASSEPPLARGRAEAFF.